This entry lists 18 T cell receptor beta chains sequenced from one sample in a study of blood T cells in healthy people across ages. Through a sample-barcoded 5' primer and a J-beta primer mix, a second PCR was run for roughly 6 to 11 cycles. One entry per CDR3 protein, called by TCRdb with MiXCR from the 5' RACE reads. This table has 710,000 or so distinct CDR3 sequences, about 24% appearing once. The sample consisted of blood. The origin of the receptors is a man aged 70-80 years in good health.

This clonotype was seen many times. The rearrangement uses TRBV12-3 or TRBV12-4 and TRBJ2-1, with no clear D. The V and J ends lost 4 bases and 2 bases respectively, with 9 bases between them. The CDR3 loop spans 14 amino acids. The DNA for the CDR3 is TGTGCCAGCAGTTACGTCAGCCCCTACAATGAGCAGTTCTTC. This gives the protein CASSYVSPYNEQFF.

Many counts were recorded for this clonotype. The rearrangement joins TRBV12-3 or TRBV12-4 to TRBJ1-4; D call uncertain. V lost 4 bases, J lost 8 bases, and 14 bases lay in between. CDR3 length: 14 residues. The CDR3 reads CASSYHGVGEKLFF. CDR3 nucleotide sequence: TGTGCCAGCAGTTATCACGGGGTGGGGGAAAAACTGTTTTTT.

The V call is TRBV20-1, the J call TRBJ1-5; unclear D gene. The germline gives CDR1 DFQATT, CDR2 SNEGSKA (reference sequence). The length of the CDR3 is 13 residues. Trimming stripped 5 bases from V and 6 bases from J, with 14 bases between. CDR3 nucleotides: TGCAGTGCTTCCGGGAGCTTCGGTCAGCCCCAGCATTTT. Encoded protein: CSASGSFGQPQHF.

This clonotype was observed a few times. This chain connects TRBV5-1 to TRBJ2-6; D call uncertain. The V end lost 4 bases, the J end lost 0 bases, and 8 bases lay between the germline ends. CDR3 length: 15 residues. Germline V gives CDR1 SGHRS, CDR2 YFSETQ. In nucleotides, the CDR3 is TGCGCCAGCAGCCGCGCCACCTCTGGGGCCAACGTCCTGACTTTC. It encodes CASSRATSGANVLTF.

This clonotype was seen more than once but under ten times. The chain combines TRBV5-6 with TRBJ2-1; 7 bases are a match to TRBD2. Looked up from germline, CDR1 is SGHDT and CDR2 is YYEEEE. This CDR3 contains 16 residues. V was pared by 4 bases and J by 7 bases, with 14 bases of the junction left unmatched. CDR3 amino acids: CASSPLGEGPLNEQFF. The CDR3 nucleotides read TGTGCCAGCAGCCCCTTGGGGGAGGGCCCTTTAAATGAGCAGTTCTTC.

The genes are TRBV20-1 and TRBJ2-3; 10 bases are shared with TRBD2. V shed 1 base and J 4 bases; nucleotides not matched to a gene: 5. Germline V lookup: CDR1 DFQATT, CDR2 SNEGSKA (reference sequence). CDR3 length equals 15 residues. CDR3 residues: CSARGLAGGPDTQYF. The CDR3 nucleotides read TGCAGTGCTAGAGGGTTAGCGGGAGGCCCAGATACGCAGTATTTT.

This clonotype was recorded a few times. In DNA form, the CDR3 reads TGTGCCAGCAGCTCAAACCGGGACACCAACTATGGCTACACCTTC. Protein product: CASSSNRDTNYGYTF. The chain is built from TRBV7-2 and TRBJ1-2, with D tentatively TRBD1 (6 bases). Germline V CDR1 and CDR2: SGHTA, FQGNSA. Trimming shortened V by 4 bases and J by 2 bases, and 14 bases separated the two germline ends. The CDR3 sequence is 15 residues long. The variable domain in full, with the rest retrieved from reference TRBV7-2 and TRBJ1-2, is GAGVSQSPSNKVTEKGKDVELRCDPISGHTALYWYRQSLGQGLEFLIYFQGNSAPDKSGLPSDRFSAERTGGSVSTLTIQRTQQEDSAVYLCASSSNRDTNYGYTFGSGTRLTVV.

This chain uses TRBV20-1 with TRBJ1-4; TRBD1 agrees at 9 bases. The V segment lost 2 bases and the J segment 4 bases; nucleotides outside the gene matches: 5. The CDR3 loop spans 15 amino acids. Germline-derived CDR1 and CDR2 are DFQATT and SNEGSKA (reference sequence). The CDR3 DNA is TGCAGTGCTAGATCGGAGACAGGGGGTAATGAAAAACTGTTTTTT. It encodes CSARSETGGNEKLFF.

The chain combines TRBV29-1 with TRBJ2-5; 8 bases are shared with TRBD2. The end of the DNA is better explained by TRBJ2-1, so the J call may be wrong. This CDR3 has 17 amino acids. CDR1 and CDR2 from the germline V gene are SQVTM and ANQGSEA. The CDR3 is CSVELAGLPLLYNEQFF. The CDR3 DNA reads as TGCAGCGTTGAGTTAGCGGGACTTCCCCTCCTCTACAATGAGCAGTTCTTC.

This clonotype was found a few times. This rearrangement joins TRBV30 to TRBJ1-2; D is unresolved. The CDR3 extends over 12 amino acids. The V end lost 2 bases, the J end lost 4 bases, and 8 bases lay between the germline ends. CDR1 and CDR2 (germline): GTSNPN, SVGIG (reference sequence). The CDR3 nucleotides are TGTGCCTGGAGTTTGGCGGCCTATGGCTACACCTTC. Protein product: CAWSLAAYGYTF.

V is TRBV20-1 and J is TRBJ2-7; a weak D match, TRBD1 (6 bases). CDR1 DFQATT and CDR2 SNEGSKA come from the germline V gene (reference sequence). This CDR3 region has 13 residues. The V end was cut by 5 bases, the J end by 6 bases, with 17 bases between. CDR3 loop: CSALKGHRGEQYF. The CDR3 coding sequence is TGCAGTGCTCTAAAGGGACACCGTGGCGAGCAGTACTTC.

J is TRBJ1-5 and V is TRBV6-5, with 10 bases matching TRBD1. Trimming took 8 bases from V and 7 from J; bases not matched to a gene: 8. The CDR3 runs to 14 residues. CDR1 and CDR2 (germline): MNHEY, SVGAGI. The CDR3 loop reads CASGFRDRGQPQHF. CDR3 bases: TGTGCCAGCGGATTCCGGGACAGGGGACAGCCCCAGCATTTT.

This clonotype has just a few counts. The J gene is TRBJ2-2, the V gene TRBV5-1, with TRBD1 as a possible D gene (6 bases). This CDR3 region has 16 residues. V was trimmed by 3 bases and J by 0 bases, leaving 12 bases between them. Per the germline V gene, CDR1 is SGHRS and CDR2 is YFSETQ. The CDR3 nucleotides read TGCGCCAGCAGCTCGGTGACAGGCGCGAACACCGGGGAGCTGTTTTTT. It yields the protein CASSSVTGANTGELFF.

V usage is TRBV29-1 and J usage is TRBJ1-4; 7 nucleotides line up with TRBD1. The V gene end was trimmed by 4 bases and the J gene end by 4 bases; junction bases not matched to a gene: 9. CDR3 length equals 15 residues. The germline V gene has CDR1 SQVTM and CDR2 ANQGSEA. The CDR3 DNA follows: TGCAGCGTTGCCTTAGACAGGGCCGGTAATGAAAAACTGTTTTTT. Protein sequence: CSVALDRAGNEKLFF.

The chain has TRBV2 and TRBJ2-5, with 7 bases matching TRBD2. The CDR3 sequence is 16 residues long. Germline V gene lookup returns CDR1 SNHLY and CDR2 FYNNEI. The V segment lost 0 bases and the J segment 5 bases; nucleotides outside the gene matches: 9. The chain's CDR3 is CASSEAWAGVEETQYF. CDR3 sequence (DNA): TGTGCCAGCAGTGAAGCGTGGGCGGGAGTAGAGGAGACCCAGTACTTC.

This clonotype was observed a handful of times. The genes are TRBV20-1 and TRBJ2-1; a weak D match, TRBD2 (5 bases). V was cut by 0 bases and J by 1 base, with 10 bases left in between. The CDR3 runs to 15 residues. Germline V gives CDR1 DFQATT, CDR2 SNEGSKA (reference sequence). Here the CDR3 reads CSARDPRTSYNEQFF. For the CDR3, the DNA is TGCAGTGCTAGAGATCCGCGGACTTCCTACAATGAGCAGTTCTTC.

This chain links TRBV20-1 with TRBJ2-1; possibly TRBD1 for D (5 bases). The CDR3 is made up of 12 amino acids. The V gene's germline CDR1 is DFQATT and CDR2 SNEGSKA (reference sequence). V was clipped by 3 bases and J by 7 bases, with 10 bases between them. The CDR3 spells CSARDRQNEQFF. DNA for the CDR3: TGCAGTGCTAGGGACCGACAGAATGAGCAGTTCTTC.

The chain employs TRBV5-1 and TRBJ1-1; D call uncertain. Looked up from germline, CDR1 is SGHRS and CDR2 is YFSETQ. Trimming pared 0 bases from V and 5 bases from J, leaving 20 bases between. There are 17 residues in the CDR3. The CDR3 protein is CASSLASFRGVGTEAFF. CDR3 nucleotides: TGCGCCAGCAGCTTGGCTTCCTTCCGGGGAGTAGGGACTGAAGCTTTCTTT.